These T cell receptor beta chains were read from a single sample in a study of blood T cell repertoires in COVID-19. Sequenced by immunoSEQ multiplex PCR; TCRdb stores in-frame clones only, minus some. Of approximately 120,000 clones in the sample, over 75% were seen once. Material for sequencing was peripheral blood. Source of these receptors: a woman older than 75 with acute or convalescent COVID-19. The conserved cysteine and the conserved F or W are not part of the CDR3 here. The order of the fields is J gene, V gene, CDR3 length, CDR3 protein.

j_gene: TRBJ1-3
v_gene: TRBV27
len: 12
CDR3aa: ASSSSGAGNTIY

j_gene: TRBJ2-2
v_gene: TRBV14
len: 14
CDR3aa: ASSLIPGQPTGELF

j_gene: TRBJ1-5
v_gene: TRBV28
len: 14
CDR3aa: ASSPLRGGFGQPQH

j_gene: TRBJ1-5
v_gene: TRBV5-1
len: 12
CDR3aa: ASSLTGAHQPQH

j_gene: TRBJ1-2
v_gene: TRBV7-9
len: 13
CDR3aa: ASSRTVQGDSGYT

j_gene: TRBJ1-6
v_gene: TRBV13
len: 14
CDR3aa: ASSPQGAAGYSPLH

j_gene: TRBJ2-7
v_gene: TRBV7-2
len: 12
CDR3aa: ASSLGAQAYEQY

j_gene: TRBJ1-1
v_gene: TRBV7-6
len: 12
CDR3aa: ASSPEGGRTEAF

j_gene: TRBJ1-1
v_gene: TRBV5-1
len: 14
CDR3aa: ASSSGTSRLNTEAF

j_gene: TRBJ1-5
v_gene: TRBV6-6
len: 15
CDR3aa: ASSPRGLGGSGQPQH

j_gene: TRBJ1-4
v_gene: TRBV5-1
len: 13
CDR3aa: ASSPRGGGEEKLF

j_gene: TRBJ2-3
v_gene: TRBV7-2
len: 12
CDR3aa: ASSLAGGIDTQY

j_gene: TRBJ2-1
v_gene: TRBV5-1
len: 14
CDR3aa: ASSVGTSGGNNEQF

j_gene: TRBJ2-3
v_gene: TRBV7-7
len: 13
CDR3aa: ASSRGQGVTDTQY

j_gene: TRBJ1-4
v_gene: TRBV6-6
len: 10
CDR3aa: ASRSDGDKLF

j_gene: TRBJ1-4
v_gene: TRBV27
len: 17
CDR3aa: ASTSWTGGSRATNEKLF

j_gene: TRBJ1-1
v_gene: TRBV7-2
len: 12
CDR3aa: ASSLGLLNTEAF

j_gene: TRBJ1-1
v_gene: TRBV19
len: 9
CDR3aa: ASSRTSDAF

j_gene: TRBJ1-1
v_gene: TRBV5-4
len: 12
CDR3aa: ASRRQGMNTEAF

j_gene: TRBJ2-3
v_gene: TRBV5-6
len: 14
CDR3aa: ASSADGTSGVGTQY

j_gene: TRBJ1-2
v_gene: TRBV12-5
len: 9
CDR3aa: ASGYNYGYT

j_gene: TRBJ2-7
v_gene: TRBV3-1/TRBV3-2
len: 14
CDR3aa: ASSRTAGASYYEQY

j_gene: TRBJ1-1
v_gene: TRBV7-2
len: 12
CDR3aa: ASSVYRGNTEAF

j_gene: TRBJ2-2
v_gene: TRBV7-9
len: 13
CDR3aa: ASSLTGQNTGELF

j_gene: TRBJ1-1
v_gene: TRBV5-1
len: 13
CDR3aa: ASSLGGGADTEAF

j_gene: TRBJ2-3
v_gene: TRBV2
len: 12
CDR3aa: ASSTTGGTDTQY

j_gene: TRBJ2-2
v_gene: TRBV24-1
len: 13
CDR3aa: ATSDGQLNTGELF

j_gene: TRBJ1-2
v_gene: TRBV7-2
len: 11
CDR3aa: ASSLTGGEGYT